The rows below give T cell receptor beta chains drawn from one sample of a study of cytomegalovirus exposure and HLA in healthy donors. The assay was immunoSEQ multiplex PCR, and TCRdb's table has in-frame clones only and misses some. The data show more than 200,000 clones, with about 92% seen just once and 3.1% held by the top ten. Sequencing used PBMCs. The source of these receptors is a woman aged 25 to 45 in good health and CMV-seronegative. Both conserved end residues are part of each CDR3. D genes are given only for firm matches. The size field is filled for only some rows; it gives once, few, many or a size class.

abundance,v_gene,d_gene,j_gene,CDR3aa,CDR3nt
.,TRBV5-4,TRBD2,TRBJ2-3,CASSRGLAGGITDTQYF,TGTGCCAGCAGCCGAGGACTAGCGGGAGGGATCACAGATACGCAGTATTTT
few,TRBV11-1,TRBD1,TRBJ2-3,CASSLGDRGNTQYF,TGTGCCAGCAGCTTAGGGGACAGGGGGAATACGCAGTATTTT
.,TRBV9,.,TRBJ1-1,CASSASTANTEAFF,TGTGCCAGCAGCGCCTCGACGGCCAACACTGAAGCTTTCTTT
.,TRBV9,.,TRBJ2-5,CASSVGELMASYRETQYF,TGTGCCAGCAGCGTAGGTGAATTGATGGCTAGCTATAGGGAGACCCAGTACTTC
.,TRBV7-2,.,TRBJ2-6,CASSSQGGGANVLTF,TGTGCCAGCAGCTCACAGGGAGGTGGGGCCAACGTCCTGACTTTC
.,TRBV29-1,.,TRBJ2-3,CSVDRSGEQYF,TGCAGCGTTGATAGGTCGGGGGAGCAGTATTTT
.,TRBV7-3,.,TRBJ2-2,CASSPQGRGSGVTGELFF,TGTGCCAGCAGCCCCCAAGGGCGAGGTAGCGGAGTTACCGGGGAGCTGTTTTTT
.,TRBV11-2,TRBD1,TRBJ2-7,CASSPWDRSYEQYF,TGTGCCAGCAGCCCATGGGACAGATCCTACGAGCAGTACTTC
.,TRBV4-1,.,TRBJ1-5,CASSQVQGTYSNQPQHF,TGCGCCAGCAGCCAAGTACAGGGAACTTATAGCAATCAGCCCCAGCATTTT
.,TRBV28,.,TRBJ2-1,CASSFGVGPNNEQFF,TGTGCCAGCAGTTTCGGTGTGGGACCAAACAATGAGCAGTTCTTC